The next 20 T cell receptor beta chains were all read from a single sample in a study of CXCR3 chemokines and chemotherapy response in bladder cancer. From the PCR reads, TCRdb called clonotypes with MiXCR, one entry per CDR3 protein. The sample includes 3,000 to 3,500 distinct CDR3 sequences, 26% of them seen just once. The sample here was taken from a patient whose treatment included neoadjuvant chemotherapy. The source of these receptors is a human donor with bladder cancer that did not respond to neoadjuvant chemotherapy.

This clonotype was seen a single time. V usage is TRBV6-6 and J usage is TRBJ2-7; TRBD2 agrees at 9 bases. V lost 2 bases to trimming and J lost 6 bases; unmatched junction nucleotides: 11. Looked up from germline, CDR1 is MNHNY and CDR2 is SVGAGI (reference sequence). This CDR3 contains 16 residues. The CDR3 bases are TGTGCCAGCAGTTACCCGACCGCGGGGGGGGTGAGCGAGCAGTACTTC. It specifies CASSYPTAGGVSEQYF.

For this clonotype: A read error likely explains this, since a far larger clone differs by one base. The V call is TRBV19, the J call TRBJ1-2; the match to TRBD1 covers 11 bases. The DNA end favors TRBJ2-4, so the J call may be wrong. The germline CDR1 and CDR2 sequences are LNHDA and SQIVND (reference sequence). This CDR3 contains 18 residues. CDR3 sequence (DNA): TGTGCCAGTAGTATAGAAATCGGGACAGGGGGAGCCAAAATCATTCAGTACTTC. As protein: CASSIEIGTGGAKIIQYF.

The count of this clonotype is one. The V gene is TRBV4-2, the J gene TRBJ2-3; 10 bases fit TRBD2. V was clipped by 4 bases and J by 4 bases; unmatched bases: 11. Germline V gives CDR1 LGHNA, CDR2 YNFKEQ. CDR3 length: 17 amino acids. CDR3 DNA: TGTGCCAGCAGCCCCCAGCGGGGGGGCCTGGGAGCAGATACGCAGTATTTT. Its translation: CASSPQRGGLGADTQYF.

This clonotype was detected many times. The chain carries TRBV20-1 and TRBJ1-6; 9 bases align to TRBD1. Germline V gene data show CDR1 as DFQATT and CDR2 as SNEGSKA (reference sequence). With V trimmed by 2 bases and J by 9 bases, 5 bases remained unmatched. This CDR3 contains 14 residues. CDR3: CSARPGQGSSPLHF. DNA of the CDR3: TGCAGTGCTAGACCGGGACAGGGTTCTTCACCCCTCCACTTT.

This clonotype appeared many times. This rearrangement joins TRBV6-5 to TRBJ1-5, with D possibly matching TRBD1 (5 bases). Germline lookup yields CDR1 MNHEY and CDR2 SVGAGI. The V and J ends lost 5 bases and 9 bases respectively, with 14 bases between them. The CDR3 sequence is 13 residues long. The CDR3 reads CASSRDGSGPQHF. In DNA form, the CDR3 reads TGTGCCAGCAGTAGGGACGGCTCAGGGCCCCAGCATTTT.

This clonotype qualifies as medium-sized. The chain links TRBV6-1 to TRBJ1-5; D is undetermined. With 0 bases removed from V and 2 bases from J, the gap between germline ends came to 8 bases. The length of the CDR3 is 15 residues. The germline V gene encodes CDR1 MNHNS and CDR2 SASEGT. CDR3 sequence reads: CASSEAGPGNQPQHF. DNA for the CDR3: TGTGCCAGCAGTGAAGCCGGCCCCGGCAATCAGCCCCAGCATTTT.

In its sample, this clonotype was seen many times. The chain combines TRBV14 with TRBJ2-1, with 8 bases aligning to TRBD2. The CDR3 extends over 13 amino acids. CDR1 SGHDN and CDR2 FVKESK come from the germline V gene. Unmatched junction bases numbered 0, after V lost 1 base and J lost 7 bases. This CDR3 is CASSQVAGNEQFF. The DNA of the CDR3 is TGTGCCAGCAGCCAAGTAGCGGGGAATGAGCAGTTCTTC.

Ten or more counts support this clonotype. The genes are TRBV29-1 and TRBJ1-3; D possibly corresponds to TRBD1 (5 bases). V gave up 7 bases and J gave up 4 bases, with 17 bases separating them. The CDR3 totals 14 residues. CDR1 SQVTM and CDR2 ANQGSEA come from the germline V gene. Here the CDR3 reads CSAITLGVGNTIYF. CDR3 nucleotides: TGCAGCGCGATCACCCTGGGGGTAGGAAACACCATATATTTT.

Note on this clonotype: This likely stems from a read error, as it lies one base from a far larger clone. V is TRBV10-3 and J is TRBJ1-1, with 10 nucleotides matching TRBD1. The V gene end was trimmed by 3 bases and the J gene end by 11 bases; junction bases not matched to a gene: 9. There are 14 residues in the CDR3. Germline V gives CDR1 ENHRY, CDR2 SYGVKD. In nucleotides, the CDR3 is TGTGCCATCAGTGAAGAGGTGGACAGGGGGGCCGCTTTCTTT. Translated: CAISEEVDRGAAFF.

This clonotype was recorded once. The rearrangement uses TRBV6-2 or TRBV6-3 and TRBJ1-2; 9 bases are a match to TRBD1. The CDR3 sequence is 14 residues long. Germline CDR1 is MNHEY and CDR2 is SVGEGT. The ends lost 2 bases at V and 7 bases at J; junction bases unmatched: 5. In DNA, the CDR3 is TGTGCCAGCAGTTACGGGACAGGGTTGAGTGGCTACACCTTC. Protein sequence: CASSYGTGLSGYTF.

This clonotype has more than one count but fewer than ten. CDR3 in amino acids: CASSSIQGPEYYGYTF. CDR3 DNA sequence: TGTGCCAGCAGTTCCATACAGGGGCCAGAGTACTATGGCTACACCTTC. This chain links TRBV27 with TRBJ1-2; 7 bases map to TRBD1. Germline V CDR1 and CDR2: MNHEY, SMNVEV (reference sequence). This CDR3 region has 16 residues. After removal of 4 bases from V and 3 bases from J, the junction contained 11 bases not matched to a gene.

This clonotype came up many times. This chain uses TRBV18 with TRBJ2-2; D is possibly TRBD2 (7 bases). Looked up from germline, CDR1 is KGHSH and CDR2 is LQKENI. The V end lost 3 bases, the J end lost 4 bases, and 12 bases lay between the germline ends. CDR3 length: 15 residues. The CDR3 loop reads CASSPAGAFTGELFF. The CDR3 DNA reads as TGTGCCAGCTCACCGGCGGGGGCCTTCACCGGGGAGCTGTTTTTT.

There are many counts of this clonotype. This chain uses TRBV19 with TRBJ2-7; maybe TRBD1 (7 bases). The ends were cut back, 9 bases at V and 3 bases at J, with 12 bases in the middle. This CDR3 region has 12 residues. From germline, CDR1 is LNHDA and CDR2 SQIVND (reference sequence). The CDR3 region is CASGRGDYEQYF. Here the CDR3 DNA reads TGTGCCAGCGGCAGGGGGGACTACGAGCAGTACTTC.

By frequency in the sample, this clonotype is medium-sized. The chain has TRBV18 and TRBJ1-1, with 10 positions matching TRBD1. The CDR3 extends over 15 amino acids. Per germline, CDR1 KGHSH and CDR2 LQKENI. The V segment lost 3 bases and the J segment 2 bases; nucleotides outside the gene matches: 3. The CDR3 DNA sequence: TGTGCCAGCTCACCTAGGACAGGGGGAAACACTGAAGCTTTCTTT. It is translated as CASSPRTGGNTEAFF.

This clonotype was observed a single time. A far bigger clonotype differs at one base, so this is likely a read error. The chain carries TRBV6-2 or TRBV6-3 and TRBJ2-1; either TRBD1 or TRBD2 may fit D (5 bases each). Germline CDR1 reads MNHEY; CDR2 reads SVGEGT. CDR3 size: 15 residues. Trimming cost V 2 bases and J 10 bases, with 18 bases left between them. The CDR3, as DNA: TGTGCCAGCAGTTACATTCGGGACCCCTCCTACGAGCAGTTCTTC. It encodes CASSYIRDPSYEQFF.

The chain's CDR3 is CRAIVGLGYTF. The CDR3 nucleotides read TGCAGGGCCATCGTGGGGCTAGGCTACACCTTC. The J gene is TRBJ1-2, the V gene TRBV20-1; D may be TRBD1 (5 bases). CDR1 and CDR2 (germline): DFQATT, SNEGSKA (reference sequence). CDR3 length equals 11 residues.

In its sample, this clonotype ranks as medium-sized. This chain links TRBV27 with TRBJ2-1, with D perhaps TRBD2 (6 bases). The CDR3 runs to 21 residues. The V gene's germline CDR1 is MNHEY and CDR2 SMNVEV (reference sequence). V was cut by 6 bases and J by 2 bases, with 32 bases left in between. CDR3 sequence: CASRKGGLRSGSVRPYNEQFF. As DNA, the CDR3 is TGTGCCAGCAGAAAGGGAGGTCTGAGATCTGGTAGCGTCCGGCCCTACAATGAGCAGTTCTTC.

A note on this clonotype: The likely explanation is a read error, given a far larger clone one base away. The rearrangement joins TRBV7-2 to TRBJ2-4; 11 positions agree with TRBD1. The CDR3 runs 18 residues. Germline V lookup: CDR1 SGHTA, CDR2 FQGNSA. DNA for the CDR3: TGTGTCAGTAGTATAGAAATCGGGACAGGGGGAGCCAAAAACATTCAGTACTTC. As protein: CVSSIEIGTGGAKNIQYF.

There are a few counts of this clonotype. This likely reflects a read error, since a far larger clone is one base away. The rearrangement uses TRBV10-3 and TRBJ1-2; D is possibly TRBD1 (5 bases). V was shortened by 5 bases and J by 8 bases, with 21 bases between the two germline ends. CDR1 and CDR2 (germline): ENHRY, SYGVKD. The CDR3 runs to 15 residues. The CDR3 DNA is TGTGCCATCAGTTATGCCCCTGGGATGGAGGGGGGCTACACCTTC. Its protein is CAISYAPGMEGGYTF.

On this clonotype itself: The junction shows a germline mismatch at one end, possibly a read error. V gene TRBV6-5 combines with J gene TRBJ2-1, with D tentatively TRBD1 (5 bases). Germline CDR1 is MNHEY and CDR2 is SVGAGI. The CDR3 has 15 amino acids. As DNA, the CDR3 is TGTGCCAGCCACCCGGCTAAGGGGTCCAATTCACCCCTCCACTTC. This codes for CASHPAKGSNSPLHF.